This T cell receptor beta chain was sequenced in a study of cytomegalovirus exposure and HLA in healthy donors. The CDR3 is 14 amino acids. Per the germline V gene, CDR1 is MNHEY and CDR2 is SVGAGI. V was clipped by 2 bases and J by 5 bases, with 10 bases between them. 13 Jbeta primers and 60 Vbeta primers were used for the PCR. Profiled with immunoSEQ multiplex PCR; TCRdb holds only in-frame clones, not every one. In the table there are about 210,000 clones, approximately 80% of which are singletons. In regard to this clone: No antigen is known for it.

Whole-study findings and limits: Solely CMV serostatus was available to characterize immune exposure. Investigators reported about 160 TCR beta chains as tied to cytomegalovirus. TCR beta V- and J-gene trimming was later associated with a missense DCLRE1C variant. The likely explanation for a cluster of highly shared sequence variants was sequencing artifact.

The J gene is TRBJ1-3, the V gene TRBV6-5; TRBD1 might be the D (5 bases). The sample taken for sequencing was PBMCs. This TCR came from a man in his forties in good health and CMV-seropositive. CDR3 sequence reads: CASSYGPGRNTIYF. The CDR3 coding sequence is TGTGCCAGCAGTTACGGCCCAGGGAGAAACACCATATATTTT.